This record concerns one TCR beta chain sequence. A 5'RACE template-switching step, the method used to make TCR cDNA, added a universal primer site and UMIs. TCRdb redid the calling of the 5' RACE reads with MiXCR, one entry per CDR3 protein. The sample holds a few hundred thousand distinct CDR3 sequences, approximately 10% seen once. This sample is part of a study of T cells after yellow fever vaccination. The origin of this receptor is a man between 18 and 35 years old who received the YFV17D yellow fever vaccine. The sample consisted of PBMCs, taken on the day of the first yellow fever vaccination.

The CDR3, as DNA: TGCGCCAGCAGCTCACAGGGCGAGCAGTACTTC. Protein: CASSSQGEQYF. V gene TRBV5-1 combines with J gene TRBJ2-7; a possible D gene is TRBD1 (6 bases). CDR1 is SGHRS and CDR2 is YFSETQ in the germline V gene. Trimming removed 3 bases at V and 6 bases at J, with 7 bases between. The CDR3 extends over 11 amino acids.